These 4 T cell receptor beta chains were all obtained from the same sample, sequenced in a study of T cells expressing NK-cell markers. TCRdb reprocessed the 5' RACE reads, keeping one entry per CDR3 protein, no DNA. The sample holds roughly 450,000 distinct CDR3 sequences. The source material was blood T cells: a sorted CD56 or NKG2C T cell subset, CD4+ or CD8+ T cells, or bulk PBMC T cells (not recorded which). These receptors all stem from a woman aged 50 to 60 in good health.

CDR3 amino acids: CSASRDIGEQYF. V gene TRBV20-1 combines with J gene TRBJ2-7; the D gene TCRdb calls, TRBD1, cannot be checked with no DNA. Germline CDR1 DFQATT, CDR2 SNEGSKA (reference sequence). There are 12 residues in the CDR3.

The chain recombines TRBV10-3 with TRBJ2-3; without DNA, the TCRdb call of TRBD2 cannot be checked. Per germline, CDR1 ENHRY and CDR2 SYGVKD. This CDR3 has 14 amino acids. CDR3: CAISALGDTDTQYF.

This chain uses TRBV29-1 with TRBJ2-6; TCRdb reports TRBD1, a call that lacks DNA to check it against. The length of the CDR3 is 17 residues. From germline, CDR1 is SQVTM and CDR2 ANQGSEA. The CDR3 protein is CSVEFYGASSGANVLTF.

The V gene is TRBV5-1, the J gene TRBJ1-6. There are 16 residues in the CDR3. In germline, CDR1 is SGHRS, CDR2 YFSETQ. This chain's CDR3 is CASSRRLGNEHSPLHF.